This T cell receptor beta chain was profiled in a study of a mutant IDH1 vaccine in newly diagnosed glioma. As for the study in general: Vaccination was launched 4-6 weeks after radiotherapy alone, or with temozolomide cycles. Antecedent treatment encompassed radiotherapy, temozolomide, or their combination; the majority received both.

Trimming cost V 6 bases and J 3 bases, with 14 bases left between them. CDR3 length: 14 residues. Per the germline V gene, CDR1 is SNHLY and CDR2 is FYNNEI. Comment on this clone: The target antigen is unknown.

The data were produced by immunoSEQ multiplex PCR, yet TCRdb's version contains in-frame clones alone and is incomplete. This sample has more than 55,000 clones, with approximately 78% found just once. As for time point: week 23, last vaccination. Mutant IDH1 20-mer peptide, at 300 ug, made up each vaccine dose, with topical imiquimod. Each donor presented with a new WHO grade 3 or 4 astrocytoma that tested IDH1-mutant and showed ATRX loss. The chain employs TRBV2 and TRBJ1-2; D perhaps matches TRBD1 (5 bases). Sequences were derived from PBMCs, sampled from a glioma patient whose treatment included an IDH1 peptide vaccine. The receptor was isolated from a woman aged 40 to 50 with glioma. Some clones in this sample may be carry-over from other donors' samples. In DNA, the CDR3 is TGTGCCAGCAGCGTGAGGGGTTCCGACTATGGCTACACCTTC. Translation gives CASSVRGSDYGYTF.